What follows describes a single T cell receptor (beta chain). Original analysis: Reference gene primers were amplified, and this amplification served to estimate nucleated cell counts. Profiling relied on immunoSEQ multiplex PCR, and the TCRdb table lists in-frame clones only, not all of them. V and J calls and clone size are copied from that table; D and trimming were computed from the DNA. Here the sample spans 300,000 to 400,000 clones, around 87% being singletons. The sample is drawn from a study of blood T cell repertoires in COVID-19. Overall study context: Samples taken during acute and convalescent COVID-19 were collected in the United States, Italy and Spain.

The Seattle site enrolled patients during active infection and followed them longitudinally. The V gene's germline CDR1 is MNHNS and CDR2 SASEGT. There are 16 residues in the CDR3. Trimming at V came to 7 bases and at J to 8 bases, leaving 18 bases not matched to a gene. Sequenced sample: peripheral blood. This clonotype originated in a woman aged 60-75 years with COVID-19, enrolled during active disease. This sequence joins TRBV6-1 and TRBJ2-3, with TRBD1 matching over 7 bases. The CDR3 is CASIDRRGRGKGTQYF. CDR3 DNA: TGTGCCAGCATTGACAGAAGGGGCAGGGGGAAGGGTACGCAGTATTTT.